This T cell receptor (beta chain) appears in the sequencing data of a study of chemoradiotherapy in HPV16-positive cancers. Findings of the study overall: Better recurrence-free survival went with HPV-responsive T-cell expansion in HPV16-positive patients. Non-HPV-specific T cells did not expand in tumors during treatment, whereas candidate HPV-specific clones and E7-related motifs did.

This CDR3 region has 11 residues. V shed 8 bases and J shed 4 bases, with 8 bases lying between them. CDR1 and CDR2 (germline): MNHNY, SVGAGI (reference sequence). TCRdb's table, derived via immunoSEQ multiplex PCR, lists solely in-frame clones and lacks some. The sample holds around 9,700 clones; about 68% are singletons and the top ten take around 35%. Note on this clone: Its antigen is as yet unknown.

This sample was obtained from a patient who underwent chemoradiotherapy. The V and J genes are TRBV6-6 and TRBJ1-2, with unresolved D. This TCR was sampled from a human donor with HPV-associated anogenital cancer. The CDR3 bases are TGTGCCAGCTTTAGCACCTATGGCTACACCTTC. It codes for CASFSTYGYTF.